Reported below is one T cell receptor (beta chain). Its target is unknown. This sample was taken from a study of molecular identifiers for immune sequencing clone quantification. About the research overall: Naive CD8 cell RNA, from around 20,000 or 100,000 cells, was split five ways in replicates, with four sequenced. Study-wide findings and caveats: Among effectors, clones above 20 RNA copies held over 97% of molecules; among naive cells, under 1%.

For naive CD8 T cells, sorting used the CD8+CD4-CCR7+CD45RA+ phenotype. TCR libraries were built in bulk with a published protocol and specific TCR primers. TCRdb re-analysed the PCR reads in MiXCR, keeping a single row per CDR3 protein. This table has some 35,000 distinct CDR3 sequences, roughly 19% appearing once. CDR3 length equals 13 residues. V lost 6 bases and J 9 bases, leaving 16 bases between the germline ends. The rearrangement joins TRBV12-3 or TRBV12-4 to TRBJ2-3; D gene ambiguous. What was sequenced was naive CD8+ T cells from blood, with Jurkat cell RNA spiked in. Indicated subset: FACS-sorted CD8+CD4-CCR7+CD45RA+ naive T cells. The clonotype comes from a human donor in good health. Some libraries in this study had Jurkat cell RNA spiked in. DNA of the CDR3: TGTGCCAGCAGCCCCCTCCTGGTAGGGACGCAGTATTTT. Encoded protein: CASSPLLVGTQYF.